Following are 3 T cell receptor beta chains from one sample sequenced in a study of blood T cells in healthy people across ages. The use of a sample-barcoded 5' primer and a J-beta primer mix characterized a second PCR of about 7 to 12 cycles. MiXCR, applied by TCRdb to the 5' RACE reads, yields one record per CDR3 protein. Of about 1.1 million distinct CDR3 sequences listed, approximately 38% were seen once; the top ten hold around 13%. Sequenced: blood. The origin of the receptors is a young man in good health.

The table lists this clonotype with many counts. V and J are TRBV9 and TRBJ1-2; TRBD1 might be the D (6 bases). The CDR3 has 13 residues. Trimming pared 4 bases from V and 2 bases from J, leaving 9 bases between. Looked up from germline, CDR1 is SGDLS and CDR2 is YYNGEE. CDR3 in DNA: TGTGCCAGCAGCTACGACAGGAACTATGGCTACACCTTC. Protein sequence: CASSYDRNYGYTF. The whole variable domain, filled in from reference TRBV9 and TRBJ1-2, reads DSGVTQTPKHLITATGQRVTLRCSPRSGDLSVYWYQQSLDQGLQFLIQYYNGEERAKGNILERFSAQQFPDLHSELNLSSLELGDSALYFCASSYDRNYGYTFGSGTRLTVV.

The chain links TRBV9 to TRBJ1-1; D is perhaps TRBD1 (6 bases). V was shortened by 3 bases and J by 3 bases, with 12 bases between the two germline ends. Germline assignment: CDR1 SGDLS and CDR2 YYNGEE. The length of the CDR3 is 14 residues. As DNA, the CDR3 is TGTGCCAGCAGCGGCGGGGGCAGACACACTGAAGCTTTCTTT. This translates into CASSGGGRHTEAFF.

The chain is built from TRBV20-1 and TRBJ2-3; maybe TRBD1 (5 bases). The CDR3 covers 13 residues. Trimming took off 7 bases at V and 8 bases at J, with 19 bases between the two ends. CDR1 and CDR2 from the germline V gene are DFQATT and SNEGSKA (reference sequence). CDR3 amino acids: CSVGHLTDGTQYF. The CDR3 DNA follows: TGCAGTGTTGGACACTTAACAGACGGTACGCAGTATTTT.